This entry features one TCR beta chain sequence. This sample is drawn from a study of blood T cell repertoires in COVID-19. Study details: The study drew acute and convalescent COVID-19 samples from the United States, Italy and Spain.

Germline assignment: CDR1 SNHLY and CDR2 FYNNEI. Trimming removed 7 bases at V and 2 bases at J, with 12 bases between. The CDR3 has 14 amino acids. Only in-frame clones appear in the TCRdb table, and some are missing; sequencing was by immunoSEQ multiplex PCR. In the table there are 350,000 or so clones, roughly 90% of which are singletons. Cohorts were determined from participant-reported clinical history. This sequence originates from a woman in her 30s who had been exposed to COVID-19. Input material: PBMCs or T cells enriched from blood (not recorded which). The chain employs TRBV2 and TRBJ1-5; no definite D call. Written as DNA, the CDR3 is TGTGCCAGCACCTTGAGCGATCGCAATCAGCCCCAGCATTTT. Its protein product is CASTLSDRNQPQHF.